A selection of T cell receptor beta chains follows, all from one sample in a study of beta chain features in type 1 diabetes. The data were produced by immunoSEQ multiplex PCR, yet TCRdb's version contains in-frame clones alone and is incomplete. The data contain about 190,000 clones, approximately 7.8% of them singletons. The sequenced sample consisted of central memory CD4+ T cells from blood. The receptor set was obtained from a middle-aged woman with type 1 diabetes. CDR3s include the opening cysteine and the closing phenylalanine or tryptophan. The D gene is left open where the match is weak. Expanded clones get a size class; other rows say once, few or many, or leave the size out.

v_gene	abundance	j_gene	d_gene	CDR3aa	CDR3nt
TRBV9	.	TRBJ2-5	TRBD2	CASSAPGLAGGETQYF	TGTGCCAGCAGCGCCCCGGGACTAGCGGGAGGCGAGACCCAGTACTTC
TRBV7-2	few	TRBJ2-3	.	CASSPPGTDTQYF	TGTGCCAGCAGCCCTCCAGGGACAGATACGCAGTATTTT
TRBV5-4	.	TRBJ2-1	.	CASSLSSRGLNEQFF	TGTGCCAGCAGCTTGTCGTCTAGAGGTCTCAATGAGCAGTTCTTC
TRBV25-1	few	TRBJ1-1	.	CATQVAANTEAFF	TGTGCCACCCAAGTGGCCGCGAACACTGAAGCTTTCTTT
TRBV4-1	.	TRBJ1-4	TRBD1	CASSQGQADEKLFF	TGCGCCAGCAGCCAGGGACAGGCAGATGAAAAACTGTTTTTT
TRBV28	.	TRBJ2-2	TRBD1	CASSEPGQGSTGELFF	TGTGCCAGCAGCGAACCGGGACAGGGGTCCACCGGGGAGCTGTTTTTT
TRBV5-1	many	TRBJ2-1	.	CASQGGGDEQFF	TGCGCCTCGCAGGGGGGAGGTGATGAGCAGTTCTTC
TRBV4-1	many	TRBJ2-1	TRBD2	CASRGAGGGYNEQFF	TGCGCCAGCCGGGGAGCGGGAGGAGGCTACAATGAGCAGTTCTTC
TRBV5-1	few	TRBJ2-3	TRBD2	CASSGTSGSTDTQYF	TGCGCCAGCAGCGGTACTAGCGGAAGCACAGATACGCAGTATTTT
TRBV5-1	few	TRBJ2-2	TRBD2	CASSLGLAGTTGELFF	TGCGCCAGCAGCTTGGGACTAGCGGGTACCACCGGGGAGCTGTTTTTT
TRBV19	few	TRBJ2-2	.	CASASGWSTGELFF	TGTGCCAGCGCCTCAGGGTGGAGCACCGGGGAGCTGTTTTTT
TRBV29-1	.	TRBJ2-3	.	CSVESAETDTQYF	TGCAGCGTTGAAAGCGCGGAAACAGATACGCAGTATTTT
TRBV7-9	few	TRBJ1-5	.	CASSPPGDQPQHF	TGTGCCAGCAGCCCCCCCGGGGATCAGCCCCAGCATTTT
TRBV6-5	few	TRBJ1-6	TRBD1	CASTRQGPNSPLHF	TGTGCCAGCACCCGACAGGGGCCAAATTCACCCCTCCACTTT
TRBV28	.	TRBJ1-2	TRBD1	CASSDRAYGYTF	TGTGCCAGCAGTGACAGGGCCTATGGCTACACCTTC
TRBV7-2	few	TRBJ2-5	.	CASSLAGGEETQYF	TGTGCCAGCAGCTTAGCAGGCGGGGAAGAGACCCAGTACTTC
TRBV9	.	TRBJ1-2	TRBD1	CASSGGGASPYGYTF	TGTGCCAGCAGCGGAGGGGGCGCCTCGCCTTATGGCTACACCTTC
TRBV4-3	many	TRBJ2-2	.	CASSQEPVRTSWARELFF	TGCGCCAGCAGCCAAGAACCAGTTAGGACATCTTGGGCGCGGGAGCTGTTTTTT
TRBV30	.	TRBJ1-5	TRBD1	CAWSVTGGYQPQHF	TGTGCCTGGAGTGTAACAGGGGGATATCAGCCCCAGCATTTT
TRBV7-6	few	TRBJ2-7	TRBD1	CASSSGQYSYEQYF	TGTGCCAGCAGCTCGGGACAGTACTCCTACGAGCAGTACTTC
TRBV28	.	TRBJ1-2	.	CASSFGGGANYGYTF	TGTGCCAGCAGTTTCGGGGGAGGCGCTAACTATGGCTACACCTTC
TRBV19	few	TRBJ1-2	.	CASSMAGPISGYTF	TGTGCCAGTAGTATGGCGGGGCCCATATCGGGCTACACCTTC
TRBV30	.	TRBJ2-5	TRBD1	CAWAGTGMETQYF	TGTGCCTGGGCCGGGACAGGGATGGAGACCCAGTACTTC
TRBV15	.	TRBJ2-1	.	CATSRDTGRGNNEQFF	TGTGCCACCAGCAGAGATACAGGAAGGGGCAATAATGAGCAGTTCTTC
TRBV6-5	many	TRBJ2-7	TRBD2	CASRTGLAAYEQYF	TGTGCCAGCAGAACGGGACTAGCGGCCTACGAGCAGTACTTC
TRBV7-9	few	TRBJ2-1	.	CASSLTGSNEQFF	TGTGCCAGCAGCCTTACAGGGTCCAATGAGCAGTTCTTC
TRBV18	few	TRBJ2-7	TRBD1	CASSPRQGSSDEQYF	TGTGCCAGCTCACCTCGACAGGGTTCATCCGACGAGCAGTACTTC
TRBV9	.	TRBJ2-1	TRBD2	CASSVLGLAHNEQFF	TGTGCCAGCAGCGTTCTAGGACTAGCGCACAATGAGCAGTTCTTC
TRBV7-2	.	TRBJ1-5	.	CASSLQAFNQPQHF	TGTGCCAGCAGCTTACAGGCATTCAATCAGCCCCAGCATTTT
TRBV7-2	.	TRBJ1-2	TRBD1	CASRSGTGNYGYTF	TGTGCCAGCAGGTCCGGGACAGGCAACTATGGCTACACCTTC
TRBV7-3	.	TRBJ2-1	.	CASSLRVYNEQFF	TGTGCCAGCAGCTTGAGGGTTTACAATGAGCAGTTCTTC
TRBV14	few	TRBJ2-1	TRBD2	CASSPSGRARNEQFF	TGTGCCAGCAGCCCTAGCGGGAGGGCTCGCAATGAGCAGTTCTTC
TRBV4-2	.	TRBJ1-2	TRBD1	CASSQDASGTGLYGYTF	TGTGCCAGCAGCCAAGACGCCTCAGGGACAGGATTGTATGGCTACACCTTC
TRBV7-7	.	TRBJ2-2	.	CASSLDRSTGELFF	TGTGCTAGCAGCTTAGACAGGTCCACCGGGGAGCTGTTTTTT
TRBV4-2	few	TRBJ1-3	.	CASGPAGAGNTIYF	TGTGCCAGCGGACCCGCAGGGGCTGGAAACACCATATATTTT
TRBV9	many	TRBJ1-2	.	CASTEDEKQEYGYTF	TGTGCCAGCACGGAAGACGAAAAACAGGAGTATGGCTACACCTTC
TRBV7-3	.	TRBJ2-7	.	CASSLARSYEQYF	TGTGCCAGCAGCTTAGCGCGTAGCTACGAGCAGTACTTC
TRBV21-1	few	TRBJ2-7	.	CASSKGGDRVREQYF	TGTGCCAGCAGCAAAGGCGGAGACAGGGTGCGCGAGCAGTACTTC
TRBV5-6	.	TRBJ2-6	.	CASTSTSGANVLTF	TGTGCCAGCACCTCGACTAGTGGGGCCAACGTCCTGACTTTC
TRBV28	.	TRBJ1-2	.	CASTPRDRRPGYTF	TGTGCCAGCACCCCCAGAGACAGGAGGCCGGGCTACACCTTC
TRBV15	few	TRBJ2-3	.	CATSRGLSTDTQYF	TGTGCCACCAGCAGAGGTCTTAGCACAGATACGCAGTATTTT
TRBV18	.	TRBJ2-2	TRBD1	CASSLRQGSNTGELFF	TGTGCCAGCTCCCTGCGACAGGGGTCGAACACCGGGGAGCTGTTTTTT
TRBV5-1	.	TRBJ2-3	.	CASSFGQSADTQYF	TGCGCCAGCAGCTTTGGACAGTCCGCAGATACGCAGTATTTT
TRBV27	.	TRBJ1-5	.	CASSNGGTQPQHF	TGTGCCAGCAGTAACGGGGGAACCCAGCCCCAGCATTTT
TRBV5-5	few	TRBJ2-5	.	CASSTYQETQYF	TGTGCCAGCAGCACATACCAAGAGACCCAGTACTTC
TRBV7-7	.	TRBJ2-1	.	CASSFRAGNEQFF	TGTGCCAGCAGCTTCCGAGCGGGCAATGAGCAGTTCTTC
TRBV7-9	.	TRBJ2-3	.	CASRPAARGDTQYF	TGTGCCAGCAGGCCGGCTGCAAGGGGTGATACGCAGTATTTT
TRBV20-1	few	TRBJ1-1	.	CSARGDTEAFF	TGCAGTGCTAGAGGCGACACTGAAGCTTTCTTT
TRBV4-1	few	TRBJ2-1	TRBD2	CASSQASGRNNEQFF	TGCGCCAGCAGCCAAGCTAGCGGGAGGAACAATGAGCAGTTCTTC
TRBV29-1	few	TRBJ1-2	TRBD1	CSVDDRDGGYTF	TGCAGCGTTGATGACAGGGATGGTGGCTACACCTTC
TRBV6-5	few	TRBJ2-7	TRBD2	CASSYLGGRHYEQYF	TGTGCCAGCAGTTATCTCGGGGGGAGGCACTACGAGCAGTACTTC
TRBV30	.	TRBJ1-5	.	CAWAGMSGNQPQHF	TGTGCCTGGGCGGGGATGTCTGGAAATCAGCCCCAGCATTTT
TRBV7-2	.	TRBJ2-2	.	CASSLGRGTGELFF	TGTGCCAGCAGCTTGGGCAGGGGCACCGGGGAGCTGTTTTTT